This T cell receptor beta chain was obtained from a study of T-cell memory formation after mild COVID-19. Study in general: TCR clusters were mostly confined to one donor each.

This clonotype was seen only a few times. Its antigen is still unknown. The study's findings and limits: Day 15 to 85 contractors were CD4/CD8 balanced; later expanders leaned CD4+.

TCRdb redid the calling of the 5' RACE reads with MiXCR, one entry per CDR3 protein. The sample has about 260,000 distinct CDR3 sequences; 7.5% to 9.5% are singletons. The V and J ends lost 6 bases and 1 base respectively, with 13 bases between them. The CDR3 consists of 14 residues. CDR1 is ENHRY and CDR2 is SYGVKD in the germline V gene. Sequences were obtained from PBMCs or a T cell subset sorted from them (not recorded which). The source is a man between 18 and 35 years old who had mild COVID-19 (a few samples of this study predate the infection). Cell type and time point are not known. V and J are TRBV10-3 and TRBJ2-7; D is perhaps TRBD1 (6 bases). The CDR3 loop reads CAIRQGQQSYEQYF. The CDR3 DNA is TGTGCCATCAGACAAGGACAGCAATCCTACGAGCAGTACTTC.